This T cell receptor (beta chain) derives from a study of tumor and adjacent non-tumor tissue in lung cancer listed by TCRdb under 2018. A note on the overall study: Of the cohort, roughly 12 patients had adenocarcinoma, 2 had squamous cell carcinoma and 1 had small cell lung cancer. Some 30 paired specimens, one tumor and one normal lung sample per patient, were profiled by TCRbeta CDR3 sequencing. Using bulk TCRbeta repertoires from approximately 15 lung cancer patients, the study set lung tumor tissue side by side with matched distant non-tumor lung tissue. Ages among the 15 or so patients ranged from roughly 30 to 76 years, there were approximately 10 men and 5 women, and disease was at TNM stage I to III. Sequencing generated a total of 95 million to 150 million productive TCRbeta reads, averaging around 4.2 million reads per sample.

The table lists this clonotype with a count of one. Its target antigen remains unknown. The junction departs from the called germline gene at one end, perhaps through a read error. RNA was isolated from bulk, unsorted tissue, and RNA quality was assessed with a NanoDrop ND-1000 and an Agilent 2100. Newly diagnosed lung cancer patients without prior chemotherapy who had been admitted for thoracic surgery in China between August and November 2014 were enrolled as donors. Anyone who had undergone radiotherapy or chemotherapy before, or who had another cancer at the same time, was left out of the study. Pieces of surgical tissue measuring about 1-2 cm3 were kept in RNAlater solution and stored at -80 degrees C until use. Receptor libraries were prepared by multiplex PCR. Sequencing was performed on an Illumina HiSeq 2500. TCRbeta libraries were constructed through three rounds of nested PCR with primers (Table S4) according to protocols adapted from ARM-PCR. Before sequencing, PCR products in the 200-500 bp range were cut out of the gel and cleaned up using the QIAquick gel extraction kit. Regarding the original processing steps: Reads were cleaned using Trimmomatic, were merged into complete CDR3 sequences using FLASH, and were assigned to V(D)J germline segments using MiTCR. Clonal diversity was computed as the inverse Simpson's index with VDJtools. A read counted as productive if the sequence was in-frame and lacked a premature stop codon. TCRdb redid the processing of the public reads, applying fastp at Q25 and MiXCR, and retained in-frame beta chains. Every CDR3 protein is listed once, alongside the most common genes and DNA of its rows. It is TCRdb's table, rather than the study itself, that gives the V and J calls and clone size. The sample yields fewer than 120,000 distinct CDR3 sequences; over 70% were counted once. The ten largest make up approximately 22% of the sample.

Summary of the overall study and its limitations: The sequencing platform is not named in the methods, and unique molecular identifiers are not mentioned. Younger patients had significantly higher TCR diversity, and higher tumor TCR diversity was associated with shorter overall and disease-free survival. Tumor tissue showed significantly greater TCR diversity (inverse Simpson) than normal lung tissue (about 410 vs 180, P = 0.0075, Mann-Whitney U test). The cohort had only about 14 patients, and the authors noted that larger samples and more detailed clinical data are needed. The top 100 clones accounted for a significantly larger cumulative portion of the repertoire in normal lung than in tumor tissue. Peripheral blood was not sequenced, so blood TCRbeta repertoires in these lung cancer patients were not examined.

Its CDR3 holds 13 amino acids, cysteine through phenylalanine. This entry keeps only the CDR3 DNA: 39 bases, framed from base 1. The TCR comes from a man aged 70 or older with non-small cell lung cancer. The sequenced sample was lung tumor tissue. The chain was built from TRBV12-3 or TRBV12-4 and TRBJ1-1; the D gene identity is not certain. The DNA sequence is TGTGCTAGCAGTCTTGTGTGGGGTGCTGAAGATTTCTTT. Its amino acids are CASSLVWGAEDFF.